The clone carrying this T cell receptor (beta chain) was recorded a few times. The V and J ends lost 3 bases and 4 bases respectively, with 11 bases between them. The CDR3 totals 13 residues. Per germline, CDR1 DFQATT and CDR2 SNEGSKA (reference sequence). This specimen belongs to a study of early T cells in non-severe SARS-CoV-2 infection. TCRdb recomputed calls from the 5' RACE reads with MiXCR, one row per CDR3 protein. There are fewer than 35,000 distinct CDR3 sequences in the sample; 8% to 9.5% occur only once, and roughly an eighth lies in the top ten. The rearrangement links TRBV20-1 to TRBJ2-3; perhaps D is TRBD1 or TRBD2 (6 bases each). The sequencing input was whole blood. The sequence was obtained from an adult who was a healthcare worker with PCR-confirmed SARS-CoV-2 infection or an uninfected control (not recorded which). The CDR3 reads CSASIGGADTQYF. The CDR3 DNA sequence: TGCAGTGCTAGCATCGGGGGCGCAGATACGCAGTATTTT.